The following is a T cell receptor beta chain sequence with its context. The V and J ends lost 3 bases and 4 bases respectively, with 13 bases between them. CDR1 is KGHSH, CDR2 LQKENI, per germline. The CDR3 consists of 16 residues. The data were obtained in a study of PD-L1 blockade in urothelial cancer. Using immunoSEQ multiplex PCR, the repertoire was profiled, and TCRdb retains in-frame clones only, with some absent. The sample shows tens of thousands of clones, 90% of them seen only once. Regarding time point: pretreatment peripheral blood. The sample consisted of PBMCs, taken around atezolizumab (anti-PD-L1) treatment. This chain connects TRBV18 to TRBJ2-6, with a tentative D call TRBD1 (6 bases). The receptor's source is a man in his 60s with urothelial cancer. The CDR3 DNA reads TGTGCCAGCTCACCCGACAGGCCCGCCGGGGCCAACGTCCTGACTTTC. It is translated as CASSPDRPAGANVLTF.